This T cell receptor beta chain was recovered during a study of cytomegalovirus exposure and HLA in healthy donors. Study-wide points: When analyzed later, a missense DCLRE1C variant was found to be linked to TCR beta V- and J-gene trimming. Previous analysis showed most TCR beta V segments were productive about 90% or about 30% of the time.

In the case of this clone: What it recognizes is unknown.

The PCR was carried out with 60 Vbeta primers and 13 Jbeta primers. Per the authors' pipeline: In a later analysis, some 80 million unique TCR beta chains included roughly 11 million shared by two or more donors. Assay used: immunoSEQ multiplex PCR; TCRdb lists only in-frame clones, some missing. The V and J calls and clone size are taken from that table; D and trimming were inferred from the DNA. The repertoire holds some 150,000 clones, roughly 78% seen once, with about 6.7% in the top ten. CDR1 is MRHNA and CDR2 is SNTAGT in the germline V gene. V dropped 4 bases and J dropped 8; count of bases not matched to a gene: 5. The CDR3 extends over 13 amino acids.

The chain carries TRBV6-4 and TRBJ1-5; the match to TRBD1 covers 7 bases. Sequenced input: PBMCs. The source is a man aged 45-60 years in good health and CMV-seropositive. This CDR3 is CASSVDRREPQHF. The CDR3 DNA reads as TGTGCCAGCAGTGTGGACAGGAGGGAGCCCCAGCATTTT.